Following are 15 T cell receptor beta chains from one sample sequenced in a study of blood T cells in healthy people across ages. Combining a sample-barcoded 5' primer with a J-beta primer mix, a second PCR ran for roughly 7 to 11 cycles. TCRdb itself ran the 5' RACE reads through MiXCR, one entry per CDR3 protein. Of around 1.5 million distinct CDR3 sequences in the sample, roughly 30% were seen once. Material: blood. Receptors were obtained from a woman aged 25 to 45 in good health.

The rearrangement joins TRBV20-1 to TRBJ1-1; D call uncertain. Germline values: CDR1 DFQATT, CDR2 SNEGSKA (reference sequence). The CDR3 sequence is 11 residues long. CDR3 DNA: TGCAGCCAGGTACCGAACACTGAAGCTTTCTTT. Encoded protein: CSQVPNTEAFF.

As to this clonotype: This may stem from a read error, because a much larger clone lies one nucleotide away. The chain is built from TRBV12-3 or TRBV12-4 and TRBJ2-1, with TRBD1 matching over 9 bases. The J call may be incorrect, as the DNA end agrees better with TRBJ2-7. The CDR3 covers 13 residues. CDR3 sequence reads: CASRSGTGNEQYF. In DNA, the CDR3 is TGTGCCAGCAGGTCCGGGACAGGGAACGAGCAGTACTTC.

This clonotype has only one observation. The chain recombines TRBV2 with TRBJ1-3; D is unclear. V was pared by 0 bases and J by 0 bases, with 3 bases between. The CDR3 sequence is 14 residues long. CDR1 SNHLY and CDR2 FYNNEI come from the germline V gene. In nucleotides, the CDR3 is TGTGCCAGCAGTGAAGCGGACTCTGGAAACACCATATATTTT. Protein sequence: CASSEADSGNTIYF. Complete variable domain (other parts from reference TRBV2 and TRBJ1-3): EPEVTQTPSHQVTQMGQEVILRCVPISNHLYFYWYRQILGQKVEFLVSFYNNEISEKSEIFDDQFSVERPDGSNFTLKIRSTKLEDSAMYFCASSEADSGNTIYFGEGSWLTVV.

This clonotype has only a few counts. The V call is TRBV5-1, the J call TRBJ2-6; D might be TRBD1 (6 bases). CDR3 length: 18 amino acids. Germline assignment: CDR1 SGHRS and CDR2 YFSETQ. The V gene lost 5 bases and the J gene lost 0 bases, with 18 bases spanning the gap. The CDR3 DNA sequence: TGCGCCAGCAGTCTCCAGGGGCCGAGTAACTCTGGGGCCAACGTCCTGACTTTC. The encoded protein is CASSLQGPSNSGANVLTF.

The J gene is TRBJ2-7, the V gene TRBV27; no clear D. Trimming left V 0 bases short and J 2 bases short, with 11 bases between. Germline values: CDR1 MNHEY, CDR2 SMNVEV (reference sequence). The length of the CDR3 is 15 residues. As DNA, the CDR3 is TGTGCCAGCAGTTTATCCCCCCTGCCGACCTACGAGCAGTACTTC. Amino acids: CASSLSPLPTYEQYF.

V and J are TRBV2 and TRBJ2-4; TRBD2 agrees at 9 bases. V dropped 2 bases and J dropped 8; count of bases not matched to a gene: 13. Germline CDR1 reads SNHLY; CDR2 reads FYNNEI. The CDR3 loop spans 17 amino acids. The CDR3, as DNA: TGTGCCAGCAGTGAAAGGGCTAGCGGGACTCTCTTAGACATTCAGTACTTC. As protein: CASSERASGTLLDIQYF.

The CDR3 region has the DNA TGTGCCAGCAGCTTGGGGACAGGATATGAAAAACTGTTTTTT. Its translation: CASSLGTGYEKLFF. The chain carries TRBV7-9 and TRBJ1-4; TRBD1 agrees at 8 bases. CDR3 length: 14 amino acids. Germline-derived CDR1 and CDR2 are SEHNR and FQNEAQ (reference sequence). V shed 3 bases, J shed 6 bases, and the junction held 3 bases outside the gene matches.

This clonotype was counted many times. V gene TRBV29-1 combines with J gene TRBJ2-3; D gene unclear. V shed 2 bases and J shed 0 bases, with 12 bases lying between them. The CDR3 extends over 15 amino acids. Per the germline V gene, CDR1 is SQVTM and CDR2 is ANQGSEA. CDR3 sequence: CSVESDQLSTDTQYF. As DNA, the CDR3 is TGCAGCGTTGAATCGGATCAGCTTAGCACAGATACGCAGTATTTT.

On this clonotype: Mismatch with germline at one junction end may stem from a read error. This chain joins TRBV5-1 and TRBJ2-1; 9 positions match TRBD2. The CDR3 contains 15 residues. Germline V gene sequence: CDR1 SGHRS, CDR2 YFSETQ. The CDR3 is CAGSSAGGSYNEQFF. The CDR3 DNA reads TGCGCCGGCAGCTCAGCGGGGGGCTCATACAATGAGCAGTTCTTC.

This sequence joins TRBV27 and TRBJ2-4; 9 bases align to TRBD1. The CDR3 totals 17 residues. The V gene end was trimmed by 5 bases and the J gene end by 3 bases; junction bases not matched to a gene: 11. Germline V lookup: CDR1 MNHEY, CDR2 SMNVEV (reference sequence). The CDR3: CASSPYSGTGRKNIQYF. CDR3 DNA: TGTGCCAGCAGTCCATATTCCGGGACAGGGCGCAAAAACATTCAGTACTTC.

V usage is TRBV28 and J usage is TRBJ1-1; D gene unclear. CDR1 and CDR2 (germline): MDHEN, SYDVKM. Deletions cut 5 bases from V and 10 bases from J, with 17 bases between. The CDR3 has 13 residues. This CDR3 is CASSTPGYPGAFF. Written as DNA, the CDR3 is TGTGCCAGCAGTACCCCCGGGTACCCTGGAGCTTTCTTT.

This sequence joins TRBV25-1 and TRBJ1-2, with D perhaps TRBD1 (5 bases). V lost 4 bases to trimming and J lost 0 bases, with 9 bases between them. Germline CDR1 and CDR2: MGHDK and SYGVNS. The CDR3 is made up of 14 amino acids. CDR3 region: CASSATETNYGYTF. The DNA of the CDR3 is TGTGCCAGCAGTGCGACAGAAACTAACTATGGCTACACCTTC.

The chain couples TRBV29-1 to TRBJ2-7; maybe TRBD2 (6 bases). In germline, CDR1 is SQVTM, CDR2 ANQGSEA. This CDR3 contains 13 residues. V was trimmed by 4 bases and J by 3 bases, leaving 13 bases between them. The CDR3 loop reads CSVGLGGNYEQYF. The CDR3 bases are TGCAGCGTTGGCCTGGGGGGAAACTACGAGCAGTACTTC.

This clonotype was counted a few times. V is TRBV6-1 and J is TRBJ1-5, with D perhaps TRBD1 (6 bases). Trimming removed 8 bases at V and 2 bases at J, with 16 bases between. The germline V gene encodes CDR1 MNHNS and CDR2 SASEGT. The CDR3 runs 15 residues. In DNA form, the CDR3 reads TGTGCCAGCCAGGGCAGGGGCCTTCGCAATCAGCCCCAGCATTTT. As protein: CASQGRGLRNQPQHF.

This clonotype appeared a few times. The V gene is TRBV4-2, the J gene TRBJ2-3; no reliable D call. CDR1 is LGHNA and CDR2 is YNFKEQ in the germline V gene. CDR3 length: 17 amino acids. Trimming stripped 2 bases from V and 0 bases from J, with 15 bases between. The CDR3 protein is CASSQRDGTTSTDTQYF. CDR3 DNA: TGTGCCAGCAGCCAACGTGACGGCACCACGAGCACAGATACGCAGTATTTT.